Presented here are 20 T cell receptor beta chains from one specimen sequenced in a study of shared clonotypes between healthy human individuals. Assay: immunoSEQ multiplex PCR; the TCRdb copy retains only in-frame clones and omits some. The sample shows over 800,000 clones, approximately 92% of them seen only once. Cells designated naive CD8 were CD45RO-negative and were positively selected for CCR7, with terminally differentiated effector memory CD45RA+ cells excluded. Sequenced input: naive CD8+ T cells sorted from blood. The receptors originated from a man aged 30 to 39 in good health.

The chain is built from TRBV11-2 and TRBJ1-1; possible D gene TRBD1, 6 bases. CDR3 length: 17 residues. Germline CDR1 SGHAT, CDR2 FQNNGV. The ends were cut back, 5 bases at V and 1 base at J, with 20 bases in the middle. CDR3 residues: CASSLGQPITSNTEAFF. The CDR3 DNA reads TGTGCCAGCAGCCTCGGACAGCCAATTACTTCGAACACTGAAGCTTTCTTT.

Comments on this clone: Additional DNA sequences in this sample encode the identical CDR3. V is TRBV27 and J is TRBJ1-2; D not certain. The CDR3 loop spans 12 amino acids. In germline, CDR1 is MNHEY, CDR2 SMNVEV (reference sequence). Trimming removed 5 bases at V and 8 bases at J, with 12 bases between. The CDR3 nucleotides are TGTGCCAGCAGTCTGGGTGGTAGAGGCTACACCTTC. Translation: CASSLGGRGYTF.

CDR3 residues: CASSQDPDGAHSNQPQHF. As DNA, the CDR3 is TGCGCCAGCAGCCAAGATCCCGACGGGGCTCATAGCAATCAGCCCCAGCATTTT. The V and J genes are TRBV4-1 and TRBJ1-5; a possible D gene is TRBD1 (5 bases). This CDR3 comprises 18 residues. Germline V gene sequence: CDR1 MGHRA, CDR2 YSYEKL. Trimming cost V 0 bases and J 0 bases, with 15 bases left between them.

V and J are TRBV13 and TRBJ2-7; no definite D call. Trimming took off 4 bases at V and 3 bases at J, with 13 bases between the two ends. Germline V lookup: CDR1 PRHDT, CDR2 FYEKMQ (reference sequence). The CDR3 has 14 residues. DNA of the CDR3: TGTGCCAGCAGCTCATACGGCACCCTCTACGAGCAGTACTTC. As protein: CASSSYGTLYEQYF. The full variable domain, rest sourced from reference TRBV13 and TRBJ2-7, is AAGVIQSPRHLIKEKRETATLKCYPIPRHDTVYWYQQGPGQDPQFLISFYEKMQSDKGSIPDRFSAQQFSDYHSELNMSSLELGDSALYFCASSSYGTLYEQYFGPGTRLTVT.

V and J are TRBV7-8 and TRBJ2-1, with a weak D call TRBD2 (7 bases). The CDR3 extends over 17 amino acids. V gave up 4 bases and J gave up 9 bases, with 25 bases separating them. Germline V CDR1 and CDR2: SGHVS, FQNEAQ. CDR3 in DNA: TGTGCCAGCAGCTATCTTGGGGGGGGGCCCCGGTTGGTTGAGCAGTTCTTC. This translates into CASSYLGGGPRLVEQFF. The variable domain in full, completed from reference TRBV7-8 and TRBJ2-1, reads GAGVSQSPRYKVAKRGQDVALRCDPISGHVSLFWYQQALGQGPEFLTYFQNEAQLDKSGLPSDRFFAERPEGSVSTLKIQRTQQEDSAVYLCASSYLGGGPRLVEQFFGPGTRLTVL.

The V and J genes are TRBV28 and TRBJ1-2, with 7 bases matching TRBD1. This CDR3 contains 15 residues. The germline V gene encodes CDR1 MDHEN and CDR2 SYDVKM. Trimming removed 7 bases from V and 5 bases from J; junction bases left unmatched: 13. The CDR3 reads CASTKPWDSEYGYTF. For the CDR3, the DNA is TGTGCCAGCACCAAACCCTGGGACAGCGAATATGGCTACACCTTC.

The chain is built from TRBV23-1 and TRBJ1-5; D gene uncertain. TRBV23-1 is flagged as an ORF with uncertain function. V was cut by 0 bases and J by 0 bases, with 9 bases left in between. This CDR3 contains 16 residues. The DNA of the CDR3 is TGCGCCAGCAGTCAATCCTCAGGAAATAGCAATCAGCCCCAGCATTTT. It yields the protein CASSQSSGNSNQPQHF.

This clone was detected only a few times. The chain links TRBV30 to TRBJ2-7; possibly TRBD2 for D (5 bases). The CDR3 is made up of 12 amino acids. Per the germline V gene, CDR1 is GTSNPN and CDR2 is SVGIG (reference sequence). V gave up 2 bases and J gave up 4 bases, with 9 bases separating them. CDR3 sequence reads: CAWSYGVYEQYF. The CDR3 nucleotides read TGTGCCTGGAGTTACGGGGTTTACGAGCAGTACTTC. Full variable domain (outside the CDR3, taken from reference TRBV30 and TRBJ2-7): SQTIHQWPATLVQPVGSPLSLECTVEGTSNPNLYWYRQAAGRGLQLLFYSVGIGQISSEVPQNLSASRPQDRQFILSSKKLLLSDSGFYLCAWSYGVYEQYFGPGTRLTVT.

The chain joins TRBV4-3 to TRBJ2-1; 10 nucleotides match TRBD2. This CDR3 has 15 amino acids. CDR1 is LGHNA, CDR2 YSLEER, per germline. The V and J ends lost 1 base and 6 bases, in that order; junction bases with no gene match: 3. This CDR3 reads CASSQGSGRLNEQFF. The CDR3, as DNA: TGCGCCAGCAGCCAAGGTAGCGGGAGGCTCAATGAGCAGTTCTTC.

The rearrangement links TRBV9 to TRBJ1-2; perhaps TRBD1 as D (5 bases). The V end lost 3 bases, the J end lost 5 bases, and 23 bases lay between the germline ends. Germline CDR1 is SGDLS and CDR2 is YYNGEE. The CDR3 extends over 17 amino acids. The CDR3 protein is CASSGGGEYPKLYGYTF. Here the CDR3 DNA reads TGTGCCAGCAGCGGGGGCGGGGAATACCCGAAACTTTATGGCTACACCTTC. Together with reference TRBV9 and TRBJ1-2, the CDR3 gives the full variable domain: DSGVTQTPKHLITATGQRVTLRCSPRSGDLSVYWYQQSLDQGLQFLIQYYNGEERAKGNILERFSAQQFPDLHSELNLSSLELGDSALYFCASSGGGEYPKLYGYTFGSGTRLTVV.

Details on this clone: A much larger clone is a single base away; this may be a read error. Other DNA sequences from this sample encode an identical CDR3 as well. This chain connects TRBV28 to TRBJ2-1; 11 positions match TRBD1. V trimming: 6 bases; J trimming: 3 bases; junction bases outside the gene matches: 4. The germline CDR1 and CDR2 sequences are MDHEN and SYDVKM. The CDR3 length is 15 residues. This CDR3 reads CASSPGTGGYNEQFF. The CDR3 nucleotides read TGTGCCAGCAGCCCCGGGACAGGGGGCTACAATGAGCAGTTCTTC.

V gene TRBV27 combines with J gene TRBJ2-1; D is unclear. V was cut by 6 bases and J by 0 bases, with 9 bases left in between. The V gene's germline CDR1 is MNHEY and CDR2 SMNVEV (reference sequence). The CDR3 has 14 amino acids. In nucleotides, the CDR3 is TGTGCCAGCAGGGTGGGCAGCTCCTACAATGAGCAGTTCTTC. This sequence encodes CASRVGSSYNEQFF.

This clone appeared once. This specimen includes other DNA sequences encoding the same CDR3. The chain couples TRBV27 to TRBJ2-7, with 10 bases matching TRBD2. V dropped 4 bases and J dropped 4; count of bases not matched to a gene: 7. Germline assignment: CDR1 MNHEY and CDR2 SMNVEV (reference sequence). CDR3 length: 15 amino acids. CDR3 residues: CASSSGTSGIYEQYF. The CDR3 nucleotides are TGTGCCAGCAGTTCCGGAACTAGCGGGATTTACGAGCAGTACTTC.

This clone came up many times. The chain combines TRBV6-1 with TRBJ1-5; D call uncertain. Germline V lookup: CDR1 MNHNS, CDR2 SASEGT. Trimming left V 10 bases short and J 4 bases short, with 17 bases between. The CDR3 has 14 amino acids. CDR3 residues: CATRLYTENQPQHF. The CDR3 nucleotides are TGTGCCACCCGACTCTACACGGAGAATCAGCCCCAGCATTTT.

Turning to this clone: In the same sample, other DNA sequences code for this CDR3. The rearrangement joins TRBV7-9 to TRBJ1-5; no clear D gene. V was cut by 1 base and J by 7 bases, with 5 bases left in between. This CDR3 region has 12 residues. Germline V CDR1 and CDR2: SEHNR, FQNEAQ (reference sequence). CDR3 in DNA: TGTGCCAGCAGCTTAGGGGGACAGCCCCAGCATTTT. Its translation: CASSLGGQPQHF.

The chain employs TRBV15 and TRBJ2-5; 9 nucleotides line up with TRBD2. The V gene's germline CDR1 is LNHNV and CDR2 YYDKDF (reference sequence). The CDR3 has 17 residues. Unmatched junction bases numbered 8, after V lost 2 bases and J lost 1 base. The CDR3 DNA follows: TGTGCCACCAGCAGATCCCTAGCGGGACCTTCCCAAGAGACCCAGTACTTC. It codes for CATSRSLAGPSQETQYF.

V gene TRBV29-1 combines with J gene TRBJ2-1; D not resolved. There are 17 residues in the CDR3. V gave up 7 bases and J gave up 7 bases, with 29 bases separating them. Germline lookup yields CDR1 SQVTM and CDR2 ANQGSEA. CDR3 sequence reads: CSAAGFILSTYPNEQFF. CDR3 DNA: TGCAGCGCCGCCGGGTTTATCCTTTCCACCTACCCTAATGAGCAGTTCTTC.

J is TRBJ2-7 and V is TRBV18; 7 nucleotides agree with TRBD2. V was pared by 1 base and J by 6 bases, with 9 bases of the junction left unmatched. This CDR3 comprises 15 residues. In germline, CDR1 is KGHSH, CDR2 LQKENI. CDR3 nucleotides: TGTGCCAGCTCACCACTCCAGCGGGATCCTTCCGAGCAGTACTTC. Amino acids: CASSPLQRDPSEQYF.

This rearrangement joins TRBV18 to TRBJ2-1; possible D gene TRBD2, 5 bases. Trimming took off 6 bases at V and 9 bases at J, with 9 bases between the two ends. This CDR3 is built from 11 residues. The germline V gene encodes CDR1 KGHSH and CDR2 LQKENI. CDR3 bases: TGTGCCAGCTCCCCTGAGGGTGAGCAGTTCTTC. This gives the protein CASSPEGEQFF.

The chain combines TRBV28 with TRBJ2-3, with 8 nucleotides matching TRBD1. In germline, CDR1 is MDHEN, CDR2 SYDVKM. Trimming cost V 5 bases and J 9 bases; bases outside gene matches: 13. The CDR3 covers 15 residues. CDR3 sequence (DNA): TGTGCCAGCAGTCTTTTACTCGCCGGGACAGGAACGCAGTATTTT. Protein: CASSLLLAGTGTQYF.